A selection of T cell receptor beta chains follows, all from one sample in a study of graft-versus-host responses after intestinal transplantation. Sequencing used immunoSEQ multiplex PCR; TCRdb keeps in-frame clones, though not all of them. The data show more than 85,000 clones, about 92% seen once. Antigens of these TCRs are unknown. The source material was unstimulated CD8+ T cells sorted from spleen or lymph node cells, sampled before intestinal transplant. All receptors come from a human donor who received an intestinal transplant. The conserved cysteine and the conserved F or W are not part of the CDR3 here. Each record gives: J gene, V gene, CDR3 protein.

TRBJ2-7,TRBV11-3,ASSPRPSGGTTYEQY
TRBJ2-7,TRBV11-3,ASSSLTSYEQY
TRBJ2-7,TRBV7-5,VRSSPGTGCEQY
TRBJ2-3,TRBV9,ASSVPGNADTQY
TRBJ1-4,TRBV7-9,ASSLTANEKLF
TRBJ2-4,TRBV4-3,ASSLVPGANIQY
TRBJ1-6,TRBV6-5,ASSNGGTLH
TRBJ1-1,TRBV7-6,ASSLTITGTEAF
TRBJ1-1,TRBV28,ASSLAGVGNTEAF
TRBJ2-5,TRBV27,ASKSGAETQY
TRBJ2-1,TRBV9,ASGMVAGGPYNEQF
TRBJ1-2,TRBV25-1,ASSVYTGPNYGYT
TRBJ2-1,TRBV5-8,ASSLARYNEQF
TRBJ1-5,TRBV7-8,ASSLAGAYSNQPQH
TRBJ1-3,TRBV6-4,ASSDSRDRGGNTIY
TRBJ2-7,TRBV19,ASSETGDSYEQY
TRBJ1-2,TRBV20-1,SARQSGRYT
TRBJ1-5,TRBV27,ASSAGTGGNQPQH
TRBJ2-7,TRBV7-9,ASSGPVGASSYEQY
TRBJ2-7,TRBV6-6,ATGFTYEQY
TRBJ1-1,TRBV5-4,ASSFSGGSTEAF
TRBJ1-1,TRBV19,ASSKGTGGTEAF
TRBJ1-6,TRBV27,ASSWAGSNSPLH
TRBJ1-2,TRBV29-1,SVVTTRGFDYGYT
TRBJ1-1,TRBV13,ASSLRGGSPSPEAF
TRBJ2-3,TRBV19,ASTQGAITDTQY
TRBJ2-7,TRBV6-5,ASSPGVEQY
TRBJ2-7,TRBV29-1,SVLGTGISYEQY
TRBJ1-1,TRBV30,AWSPGAGADEAF
TRBJ2-7,TRBV27,ASSLSLGQGYEQY
TRBJ1-1,TRBV7-2,ASSLMGPVAF
TRBJ2-3,TRBV4-1,ASSQGQLAGGLTDTQY
TRBJ1-1,TRBV29-1,SVLAGTGDTEAF
TRBJ2-1,TRBV6-1,ASSMATGGYEQF
TRBJ2-5,TRBV2,ASSEAVAGGLETQY
TRBJ1-1,TRBV27,ASSLSVGRTEAF
TRBJ2-1,TRBV15,ATSAGRGVYNEQF
TRBJ1-3,TRBV4-3,ASSQDSGDSGNTIY
TRBJ1-1,TRBV6-5,ASSISVGDTEAF
TRBJ1-4,TRBV27,ASSLGAGGWTNEKLF
TRBJ1-1,TRBV6-6,ASSYSTREWTEAF
TRBJ2-1,TRBV5-4,ASRLSGGPSYNEQF
TRBJ2-2,TRBV6-5,ASRAGTGGGGELF
TRBJ2-7,TRBV27,ASGQSYEQY
TRBJ2-3,TRBV6-1,ASSPTRGEAAQY
TRBJ1-2,TRBV7-9,ASSSAEGDGYT
TRBJ1-5,TRBV30,AWSVGQGSQPQH
TRBJ1-1,TRBV16,ASSQSDTEAF
TRBJ2-5,TRBV5-6,ASSTPTGDFQETQY
TRBJ2-3,TRBV7-2,ASSLRREGTDTQY
TRBJ2-7,TRBV4-3,ASSLRQGSYEQY
TRBJ2-3,TRBV9,ASSVGGTRTDTQY